This entry describes one T cell receptor beta chain. In the authors' workflow: Estimation of nucleated cell counts was performed using reference gene primer amplification. Using immunoSEQ multiplex PCR, the repertoire was profiled, and TCRdb retains in-frame clones only, with some absent. V, J and clone size reflect that table, while D and trimming were determined from the DNA. In the table there are roughly 250,000 clones, more than 75% of which are singletons. The sample comes from a study of blood T cell repertoires in COVID-19. At the level of the study: The United States, Italy and Spain provided the acute and convalescent COVID-19 samples. PBMCs, B-cell-depleted T cells, or T cells were the source of the cDNA or gDNA that made up the material.

This CDR3 has 16 amino acids. V gave up 0 bases and J gave up 0 bases; unmatched junction bases: 5. CDR1 LGHNA and CDR2 YNFKEQ come from the germline V gene. The sequence derives from a woman aged 55-75 years with active or convalescent COVID-19. Input material: peripheral blood. The V call is TRBV4-2, the J call TRBJ2-7; 7 bases agree with TRBD1. This CDR3 reads CASSQDSTGVSYEQYF. The CDR3 DNA follows: TGTGCCAGCAGCCAAGATTCAACAGGGGTCTCCTACGAGCAGTACTTC.